One T cell receptor (beta chain) is described in this entry. No antigen is known for it. These data belong to a study of persistence of HIV-infected CD4 T cells. Anti-CD3/anti-CD28 beads served as a nonspecific positive control stimulus. Sorting selected CD4+ T cells upregulating both CD40 ligand and CD69. This was the immunoSEQ version 4 assay in survey mode. Only in-frame clones appear in the TCRdb table, and some are missing; sequencing was by immunoSEQ multiplex PCR. The sample records 35,000 to 45,000 clones, 87% being singletons. CDR3 length: 14 amino acids. From germline, CDR1 is GTSNPN and CDR2 SVGIG (reference sequence). Trimming removed 2 bases from V and 1 base from J, with 11 bases in between.

The TCR comes from an adult man with HIV who was CMV-seropositive. The sequencing here drew on CD4+ T cells sorted from PBMCs after approximately 19-hour stimulation, taken from a patient who received antiretroviral therapy. The genes are TRBV30 and TRBJ1-1; D gene ambiguous. The CDR3 here is CAWSKSTPNTEAFF. For the CDR3, the DNA is TGTGCCTGGAGTAAGTCGACACCGAACACTGAAGCTTTCTTT.